This T cell receptor (beta chain) stems from a study of preoperative IRX-2 immunotherapy in early breast cancer. This CDR3 region has 15 residues. This clone was seen only once. Produced via immunoSEQ multiplex PCR; TCRdb's table is partial and in-frame only. The sample shows 95,000 to 100,000 clones, 86% of them seen only once. The treatment is: preoperative locoregional IRX-2 cytokine immunotherapy. Patients received preoperative, locoregional IRX-2 cytokine immunotherapy in a phase Ib study. This chain joins TRBV1 and TRBJ1-5; the D segment call TRBD1 is taken from the table without a DNA check. TRBV1 counts as a pseudogene. This material consisted of tumor tissue, taken after IRX-2 immunotherapy. The clonotype was recovered from a human donor with breast cancer. CDR3 in amino acids: CASSQTAGSNQPQHF. CDR3 DNA sequence: TGCGCCAGCAGCCAAACGGCAGGGAGCAATCAGCCCCAGCATTTT.